This T cell receptor beta chain was documented in a study of cytomegalovirus exposure and HLA in healthy donors (dated by TCRdb to 2015 to 2018). Background on the whole study: An earlier analysis of some 620 of the donors reported 250 to 300 Gb of sequence data and 100 million to 120 million unique TCR beta sequences obtained from 150 million to 200 million T cells. An early release that covered more than 550 HLA-typed donors contained approximately 290 gigabases of sequencing data and 80 million or so unique TCR sequences. Among the roughly 400 genotyped donors, around 81% belonged to the genetic ancestry cluster associated with self-reported Caucasian donors. The study was designed to test whether signatures of past pathogen exposure could be identified by cataloging public T cell receptors. Using immunosequencing, the study profiled T cell repertoires from 640 or so subjects and related those repertoires to cytomegalovirus serostatus. Along with the approximately 700-subject first cohort, a separate validation cohort of over a hundred different subjects was used. The study combined high-throughput TCR immunosequencing, statistical association of individual TCRs with disease status, and machine learning to predict cytomegalovirus infection status. A later analysis re-examined previously published TCR beta repertoires from around 670 donors and added high-resolution HLA genotyping to investigate patterns of TCR occurrence. The later analysis used no new phenotypic data to find candidate immune exposures, relying instead on TCR beta sequences and their occurrence across donors. In an earlier analysis of a few hundred of the donors, high-throughput TCR beta sequencing was used to judge whether each TCR beta V gene segment behaved as functional or pseudogenic. Donor age, sex, ethnicity and CMV serostatus were collected together with the repertoire data. A later genetic analysis took genome-wide SNP genotypes for about three fifths of the 666 donors and used that subset as a discovery cohort. Every discovery cohort repertoire had been produced on one sequencing platform. HLA typing covered class I and class II loci at four-digit resolution. The number of typed donors differed by locus: about 629-630 for A, B, C, DRB1 and DQB1; approximately 520 for DQA1; about 600 for DPA1; and about 470 for DPB1. A handful of DR-DQ haplotypes were handled as single units for association and clustering because linkage in the cohort was strong. Across about 380 genotyped donors of the cohort, an average of about 240,000 unique TCR beta nucleotide sequences per donor were sequenced, and approximately 19% of those sequences were non-productive. The paper as a whole reports these results and caveats: Immune exposure information for the cohort was limited to CMV serostatus. In a later analysis, several top co-occurrence clusters were reported to appear linked to parvovirus B19, influenza, CMV and Epstein-Barr virus. Some IMGT-functional V segments, including TRBV6-2 and TRBV6-3, could not be distinguished by the 87-base-pair reads and were therefore excluded. In a later analysis, most CMV-associated TCR beta chains were found to appear HLA-restricted, with HLA associations seemingly driven largely by CMV exposure. A cluster of highly shared sequence variants was judged likely to represent a technical artifact of the sequencing pipeline. When HLA alleles, especially DR and DQ, strongly co-occurred, attributing TCR associations to individual alleles was difficult. V-gene and J-gene trimming of TCR beta chains was associated with a missense DCLRE1C variant in a later genetic analysis, and the association was replicated in an independent cohort. Presence/absence analyses assumed roughly uniform sequencing depth across donors, an assumption that may not hold. In a later analysis, some 17,000 TCR beta sequences were associated with specific HLA alleles at a false discovery rate of 0.05. While some public TCRs were present in many individuals, most TCR sequences turned up only very rarely across donors. Because counts were too low, around 17 rarely observed V segments, including chromosome 9 orphons, were left out of the earlier analysis of about 620 of the donors. Cytomegalovirus status was reported to be diagnosed by the classifier with high specificity and sensitivity in both the original and validation cohorts. A further reported finding was that TCR beta sequences accurately predicted the HLA-A and HLA-B alleles for most subjects in the first cohort. The study listed 150 to 200 TCR beta chains as associated with cytomegalovirus. It was suggested by the authors that the approach could potentially be generalized to other disease states and immunological phenotypes. In a later analysis, TCR association rates were found to vary across HLA loci, with the most associated TCRs seen for DRB1 alleles and the fewest for HLA-C alleles. Broadly in line with IMGT annotations, most TCR beta V segments showed up in productive rearrangements about 87% or about 30% of the time in an earlier analysis of approximately 600 of the donors. Correlated functional status among segregating V segments might reflect linkage disequilibrium, but an unknown experimental factor could not be ruled out. Compared with equally common non-associated chains, HLA-associated TCR beta chains in a later analysis were more clonally expanded and had lower generation probabilities. HLA typing was unavailable for some donors at each locus, so association tests used only the typed subset. In a later genetic analysis, fewer N-insertions in productive TCRs were reported among donors in an Asian-associated ancestry cluster than the roughly 700-donor mean. In vitro tests confirmed that a few of the cytomegalovirus-associated TCR beta chains recognize cytomegalovirus antigens. Only TCR beta chains were sequenced in this cohort, and the absence of alpha or paired-chain data limited detectable features.

The cohort comprised fewer than 750 healthy bone marrow donors. At the time of sampling, all cohort members were nominally healthy, though unrecorded immune exposures were likely present. The donor tested CMV seronegative and was one of the 352 seronegative cohort members. Every donor gave a peripheral blood sample, and the peripheral blood mononuclear cells from that sample were used for TCR beta sequencing. Genomic DNA was extracted from the blood cell samples with the Qiagen DNeasy Blood Extraction Kit. Notes on this clone: What this receptor recognizes is not known. Qualities for individual bases were not recorded, and no much larger clone is one base off.

The germline V gene supplies CDR1 SQVTM and CDR2 ANQGSEA. V and J are trimmed by 6 bases and 0 bases, and the gene matches miss 6 bases of the junction. The CDR3 contains 14 residues, cysteine and phenylalanine counted. Left in the record is the CDR3 DNA by itself, 42 bases read in frame from the first base. The library was generated by the immunoSEQ multiplex PCR assay. For the multiplex PCR, a mixture combining 60 forward primers for TCR Vbeta segments and 13 reverse primers for TCR Jbeta segments was used. A multiplex PCR assay on genomic DNA amplified the CDR3 region of rearranged TCR beta genes. Amplified TCR beta libraries were sequenced as 87-base-pair reads on the Illumina HiSeq System. Under the source paper's analysis protocol: Across the 600 to 700 repertoires, a later analysis counted 80 million or so unique TCR beta chains, some 11 million of which were shared by at least two donors. Raw reads were error-corrected and collapsed into unique sequences with a nearest-neighbor algorithm that merged closely related sequences to remove PCR and sequencing errors. To assign V, D and J gene segments, CDR3 sequences were aligned to IMGT reference sequences. For a sequence to be retained, a match of at least six nucleotides to both a V gene segment and a J gene segment was required. Rearrangements were called productive when the CDR3 lacked stop codons and stayed in frame with V and J; all others were non-productive. CDR3 was defined according to IMGT convention as the region running from the second conserved V-encoded cysteine to the conserved J-encoded phenylalanine. In an earlier analysis of approximately 500 of the donors, sequences lacking an unambiguous match to a single V gene segment were excluded. In an earlier analysis of 587 of the donors, V segments were called functional above 56.7% productive rearrangements and were called segregating when the between-donor standard deviation exceeded 5%. To diagnose cytomegalovirus status from the catalog of TCR beta chain sequences, a statistical classification framework was built. In a later analysis, V and J genes were assigned by comparing TCR nucleotide sequences against IMGT/GENE-DB human TR gene sequences. In a later analysis, CDR3 sequences and most-parsimonious VDJ recombination scenarios were assigned using the TCRdist pipeline. In a later analysis, every TCR beta chain was defined by the combination of its CDR3 amino acid sequence and its V-gene family, and reads without a unique V-gene family were dropped. As a way to deal with suspected cross-contamination and a sequencing artifact, a later analysis dropped 450 to 600 nucleotide sequences that were highly shared and had low generation probability. For each public chain, a later analysis derived a clonal expansion index from normalized ranks of inferred template counts within each repertoire. A later analysis computed generation probabilities with a VDJ recombination model fitted to out-of-frame rearrangements, and checked the results against IGoR. A later analysis scored TCR-TCR, TCR-HLA and TCR-CMV co-occurrence with hypergeometric tests, applying a repertoire-size bias correction to TCR pairs. A later analysis estimated false discovery rates by permuting HLA or CMV assignments 20 times. In a later analysis, co-occurring TCRs were grouped using DBSCAN, with TCRdist sequence similarity added in when clustering inside HLA-allele-positive subsets. For co-occurrence clustering, repertoires with fewer than 30,000 or more than 120,000 public chains were excluded, along with four to six repertoires with anomalous nucleotide sharing. The clones in this table, taken by TCRdb from immuneACCESS, are in-frame only. Not every clone is retained; where verified, under half of the shortfall comes from an unresolved V gene, and the cause of the rest is unknown. The D gene and trimming were derived from the DNA, and the V and J assignments and clone size from that table. The sample includes approximately 150,000 clones, with just under 85% observed a single time. The leading ten clones occupy 1.5% to 2.5% of the sample.

The sequence links TRBV29-1 to TRBJ1-1, with 8 bases matching TRBD1. The sequence was obtained from a woman aged 40 to 55 in good health and CMV-seronegative. The sample comprised PBMCs. The nucleotide sequence is TGCAGCGTCACCCGGACAGGGATGAACACTGAAGCTTTCTTT. This encodes CSVTRTGMNTEAFF.